This TCR beta chain emerged from a study of control samples from healthy donors and cancer patients. The table came from immunoSEQ multiplex PCR; TCRdb's copy has only in-frame clones and leaves some out. The repertoire holds 390,000 or so clones, more than 80% seen once, with around 6.5% in the top ten. Germline lookup yields CDR1 MDHEN and CDR2 SYDVKM. V was cut by 1 base and J by 13 bases, with 14 bases left in between. This CDR3 has 13 amino acids. The rearrangement uses TRBV28 and TRBJ2-1, with D perhaps TRBD1 or TRBD2 (5 bases each). The sequencing sample was made of PBMCs. The clonotype comes from a middle-aged man with head and neck cancer. As DNA, the CDR3 is TGTGCCAGCAGTTTATCCGGGACCGGTATTCAGTTCTTC. Its protein is CASSLSGTGIQFF. Complete variable domain (other parts from reference TRBV28 and TRBJ2-1): DVKVTQSSRYLVKRTGEKVFLECVQDMDHENMFWYRQDPGLGLRLIYFSYDVKMKEKGDIPEGYSVSREKKERFSLILESASTNQTSMYLCASSLSGTGIQFFGPGTRLTVL.